A selection of T cell receptor beta chains follows, all from one sample in a study of shared clonotypes between healthy human individuals. Method: immunoSEQ multiplex PCR; TCRdb's copy keeps in-frame clones and lacks some. The table has around 1,900,000 clones, around 93% seen once; the top ten hold around 1.7%. The sequenced sample consisted of naive CD8+ T cells from PBMCs. All receptors derive from a young man in good health. Some clones in this sample may be carry-over from other donors' samples. Both conserved end residues are part of each CDR3. A D gene is named only where the DNA matches it firmly. Size tells how often a clone was seen (once, few, many) or the class of an expanded clone, and some rows leave it out.

len,j_gene,abundance,d_gene,v_gene,CDR3nt,CDR3aa
16,TRBJ1-5,NA,TRBD1,TRBV28,TGTGCCAGCAGTTTATTTCGAACAGGGGGCGGGCAGCCCCAGCATTTT,CASSLFRTGGGQPQHF
16,TRBJ1-1,NA,NA,TRBV7-9,TGTGCCAGCAGCTTAGGCACGTGGGTGGGGAACACTGAAGCTTTCTTT,CASSLGTWVGNTEAFF
15,TRBJ2-5,NA,NA,TRBV15,TGTGCCACCAGCAGAGATGGCAGTCGGCAAGAGACCCAGTACTTC,CATSRDGSRQETQYF
16,TRBJ2-2,NA,TRBD2,TRBV5-1,TGCGCCAGCAGCTTGCAGCGGGAGTTGGAAACCGGGGAGCTGTTTTTT,CASSLQRELETGELFF
16,TRBJ2-3,NA,NA,TRBV4-1,TGCGCCAGCAGCCAAGAGATTAGCGGAATCACAGATACGCAGTATTTT,CASSQEISGITDTQYF
14,TRBJ2-7,NA,NA,TRBV10-1,TGCGCCAGCAGTGAGTACGGCAGGGACTACGAGCAGTACTTC,CASSEYGRDYEQYF
15,TRBJ2-7,NA,TRBD2,TRBV4-1,TGCGCCAGCAGCCAGGCTAGCGGGAGAAGCGACGAGCAGTACTTC,CASSQASGRSDEQYF
13,TRBJ1-4,NA,TRBD1,TRBV10-2,TGCGCCAGCAGGGACAGGGCGGATGAAAAACTGTTTTTT,CASRDRADEKLFF
15,TRBJ1-1,NA,TRBD1,TRBV13,TGTGCCAGCAGCTTAGGTCGCCGACAGGGGGCAAAAGCTTTCTTT,CASSLGRRQGAKAFF
16,TRBJ2-7,once,NA,TRBV5-6,TGTGCCAGCAGCTGGGCAACTGGGCGGGACTCCTACGAGCAGTACTTC,CASSWATGRDSYEQYF
11,TRBJ1-1,NA,NA,TRBV5-1,TGCGCCAGCAGCTTGGGGCTTGAGGCTTTCTTT,CASSLGLEAFF
15,TRBJ1-5,NA,NA,TRBV5-1,TGCGCCAGCAGCTTGACAGGGCTGAGCAATCAGCCCCAGCATTTT,CASSLTGLSNQPQHF
13,TRBJ2-2,NA,TRBD1,TRBV27,TGTGCCAGCAGTTTCGACAGGGTCGGGGAGCTGTTTTTT,CASSFDRVGELFF
17,TRBJ1-4,NA,NA,TRBV15,TGTGCCACCAGCAGGGGAACGGACGGGCCTCGGGTAGAAAAACTGTTTTTT,CATSRGTDGPRVEKLFF
17,TRBJ2-5,NA,NA,TRBV28,TGTGCCAGCAGTTTCGCTTCCATAGCGAAGGTCCAAGAGACCCAGTACTTC,CASSFASIAKVQETQYF
17,TRBJ1-2,NA,NA,TRBV7-9,TGTGCCAGCAGCTTAACGGGGCAGTCCACGACGAACTATGGCTACACCTTC,CASSLTGQSTTNYGYTF
13,TRBJ2-7,NA,NA,TRBV9,TGTGCCAGCAGCCCAGGGGAGTCCTACGAGCAGTACTTC,CASSPGESYEQYF
13,TRBJ1-2,NA,NA,TRBV10-1,TGCGCCAGCAGCCCGGGGCTAGGCTATGGCTACACCTTC,CASSPGLGYGYTF
18,TRBJ2-6,NA,NA,TRBV27,TGTGCCAGCAGCAAATTGCCGGTAAGCGGAACTGGGGCCAACGTCCTGACTTTC,CASSKLPVSGTGANVLTF
15,TRBJ2-7,NA,NA,TRBV5-1,TGCGCCAGCAGCCTCCCCGGGGGAAGTCTCTACGAGCAGTACTTC,CASSLPGGSLYEQYF
16,TRBJ2-3,NA,TRBD1,TRBV4-3,TGCGCCAGCAGCCACCGTCGGGACAGGAGCACAGATACGCAGTATTTT,CASSHRRDRSTDTQYF
15,TRBJ1-2,once,TRBD1,TRBV9,TGTGCCAGCAGCGCACAGTGGACAGGGTCGGGCGGCTACACCTTC,CASSAQWTGSGGYTF
15,TRBJ1-1,once,TRBD1,TRBV19,TGTGCCAGTAGTTATGCGACAGGGGGCTTTACTGAAGCTTTCTTT,CASSYATGGFTEAFF
16,TRBJ1-6,NA,TRBD1,TRBV5-6,TGTGCCAGCAGCTTGGCCGGGACAGGGTATAATTCACCCCTCCACTTT,CASSLAGTGYNSPLHF
12,TRBJ1-5,NA,NA,TRBV19,TGTGCCAGTAGTACAGGACTGCAGCCCCAGCATTTT,CASSTGLQPQHF
14,TRBJ2-1,NA,TRBD2,TRBV5-1,TGCGCCAGCGCGCTAGCGGGAGTTAACAATGAGCAGTTCTTC,CASALAGVNNEQFF
15,TRBJ2-1,NA,NA,TRBV11-3,TGTGCCAGCAGCTTAGATAGGGGACCCTACAATGAGCAGTTCTTC,CASSLDRGPYNEQFF
16,TRBJ2-5,NA,NA,TRBV28,TGTGCCAGCAGTTCCCAGCCCCGGGACTGGTTGAGGACCCAGTACTTC,CASSSQPRDWLRTQYF
14,TRBJ1-4,NA,NA,TRBV28,TGTGCCAGCAGTTCGCTACGAGCCAGCGGAAAACTGTTTTTT,CASSSLRASGKLFF
14,TRBJ2-1,NA,NA,TRBV11-2,TGTGCCAGCAGCTTAGCGCCGCGCCCCACGCAGTTGGTCTTC,CASSLAPRPTQLVF
15,TRBJ2-1,NA,TRBD2,TRBV6-5,TGTGCCAGCAGTCCCGGGACTAGCATTTACAATGAGCAGTTCTTC,CASSPGTSIYNEQFF
16,TRBJ2-7,NA,NA,TRBV7-5,TGTGCCAGAAGCTTAGCCGGACAGGGGCTAACCTACGAGCAGTACTTC,CARSLAGQGLTYEQYF
16,TRBJ1-2,NA,NA,TRBV4-2,TGTGCCAGCAGCCAAGATCTGGGGGGGATCTCCCGGGGCTACACCTTC,CASSQDLGGISRGYTF
16,TRBJ2-1,NA,TRBD2,TRBV7-9,TGTGCCAGCAGTTCCGGACTAGCGGGATCCTACAATGAGCAGTTCTTC,CASSSGLAGSYNEQFF
16,TRBJ2-1,NA,TRBD2,TRBV4-3,TGCGCCAGCAGCCAAGCCACTAGCGGGGGGATTGATGAGCAGTTCTTC,CASSQATSGGIDEQFF
13,TRBJ1-2,NA,NA,TRBV5-1,TGCGCCAGCAGCTTGGTGTGGGACTCTGGCTACACCTTC,CASSLVWDSGYTF
13,TRBJ2-7,once,NA,TRBV21-1,TGTGCCAGCAGCTCTGAGGGTTACTCCGAGCAGTACTTC,CASSSEGYSEQYF
13,TRBJ2-7,NA,NA,TRBV19,TGTGCCAGTAGTATCCCCGGGAGCGGGGAGCAGTACTTC,CASSIPGSGEQYF
16,TRBJ2-1,once,NA,TRBV7-3,TGTGCCAGCAGCTTAATAAGTGGGCTAGCTATGAATGAGCAGTTCTTC,CASSLISGLAMNEQFF
16,TRBJ2-4,NA,NA,TRBV27,TGTGCCAGCAGTGACAGGACAGCTATAGCCAAAAACATTCAGTACTTC,CASSDRTAIAKNIQYF
14,TRBJ1-1,NA,NA,TRBV2,TGTGCCAGCAGTGTATCAGGTTGGGTCACTGAAGCTTTCTTT,CASSVSGWVTEAFF
14,TRBJ1-5,many,NA,TRBV6-5,TGTGCCAGCAGTTCCCAGGACGGGAATCAGCCCCAGCATTTT,CASSSQDGNQPQHF
13,TRBJ2-1,NA,TRBD2,TRBV14,TGTGCCAGCAGCCAAGATCGGGGGGGCGAGCAGTTCTTC,CASSQDRGGEQFF
12,TRBJ2-3,NA,NA,TRBV27,TGTGCCAGCATTTCCCGCACAGATACGCAGTATTTT,CASISRTDTQYF
15,TRBJ1-1,NA,NA,TRBV29-1,TGCAGCGTTGAAGATCTTGTGGGGGGGAACACTGAAGCTTTCTTT,CSVEDLVGGNTEAFF
16,TRBJ2-7,once,NA,TRBV5-4,TGTGCCAGCAGCTTGGCTGGCAGGGGGGGCTCCTACGAGCAGTACTTC,CASSLAGRGGSYEQYF
15,TRBJ2-1,NA,TRBD2,TRBV13,TGTGCCAGCAGCCAGGGTCCTAGCGGGGGTGATTGGCAGTTCTTC,CASSQGPSGGDWQFF
13,TRBJ2-5,NA,TRBD1,TRBV11-2,TGTGCCAGCAGAAACAGGGGTTGGGAGACCCAGTACTTC,CASRNRGWETQYF
19,TRBJ1-2,NA,NA,TRBV19,TGTGCCAGTACCCTATCCTTCAGCCCGGACAGTCCCTTACCTTATGGCTACACCTTC,CASTLSFSPDSPLPYGYTF
14,TRBJ2-7,NA,TRBD1,TRBV28,TGTGCCAGCAGCCCCGGGACAGGGGCTTACGAGCAGTACTTC,CASSPGTGAYEQYF
14,TRBJ2-5,NA,TRBD2,TRBV5-1,TGCGCCAGCAGGCTAGCGGGAGCCCAAGAGACCCAGTACTTC,CASRLAGAQETQYF
12,TRBJ1-6,NA,NA,TRBV29-1,TGCAGCGCGGGGGACATTAATTCACCCCTCCACTTT,CSAGDINSPLHF
16,TRBJ2-3,NA,NA,TRBV21-1,TGTGCCAGGATTGATAAGACTAGCGGGAGTACAGATACGCAGTATTTT,CARIDKTSGSTDTQYF